The 8 T cell receptor beta chains presented below share a single source sample, sequenced in a study of PD-1 blockade in classical Hodgkin lymphoma. Regarding time point: newly diagnosed, previously untreated cHL patient sample. Using immunoSEQ multiplex PCR, the repertoire was profiled, and TCRdb retains in-frame clones only, with some absent. Of roughly 32,000 clones listed, 90% to 95% are singletons. Sequenced material: peripheral blood mononuclear cells (PBMCs). The receptors were sampled from a human donor with classical Hodgkin lymphoma.

The J gene is TRBJ2-7, the V gene TRBV9, with D possibly called TRBD1 or TRBD2 (5 bases each). The CDR3 totals 17 residues. The germline V gene has CDR1 SGDLS and CDR2 YYNGEE. The V gene lost 0 bases and the J gene lost 0 bases, with 16 bases spanning the gap. CDR3 protein: CASSVGDPREPSYEQYF. The CDR3 nucleotides are TGTGCCAGCAGCGTAGGGGACCCCAGGGAACCCTCCTACGAGCAGTACTTC.

The V call is TRBV14, the J call TRBJ1-2; D call uncertain. The CDR3 contains 14 residues. Trimming took 1 base from V and 8 from J, leaving 14 bases between them. Germline CDR1 and CDR2: SGHDN and FVKESK. CDR3 in DNA: TGTGCCAGCAGCCAAGGCTCGTGGAGAGTAGGCTACACCTTC. This sequence encodes CASSQGSWRVGYTF.

The chain joins TRBV10-3 to TRBJ2-5, with D unclear. Per the germline V gene, CDR1 is ENHRY and CDR2 is SYGVKD. This CDR3 is built from 12 residues. V shed 10 bases and J shed 5 bases, with 14 bases lying between them. The CDR3: CATSSGWETQYF. In DNA form, the CDR3 reads TGTGCCACCTCGTCGGGTTGGGAGACCCAGTACTTC.

J is TRBJ2-6 and V is TRBV5-4; D is ambiguous. Trimming cost V 1 base and J 0 bases, with 8 bases left between them. Per the germline V gene, CDR1 is SGHNT and CDR2 is YYREEE (reference sequence). The CDR3 totals 16 residues. The CDR3, as DNA: TGTGCCAGCAGCTTGCTGGCAGCCTCTGGGGCCAACGTCCTGACTTTC. As protein: CASSLLAASGANVLTF.

The V call is TRBV5-1, the J call TRBJ2-7; D may be TRBD1 (5 bases). Germline V lookup: CDR1 SGHRS, CDR2 YFSETQ. V lost 0 bases to trimming and J lost 0 bases, with 13 bases between them. The CDR3 totals 16 residues. CDR3 DNA: TGCGCCAGCAGCTTGGCAGACAGTATCCCCTCCTACGAGCAGTACTTC. Translation gives CASSLADSIPSYEQYF.

The chain has TRBV10-3 and TRBJ2-2; TRBD2 matches 7 bases. This CDR3 is built from 14 residues. Germline CDR1 ENHRY, CDR2 SYGVKD. Trimming at V came to 6 bases and at J to 4 bases, leaving 5 bases not matched to a gene. In nucleotides, the CDR3 is TGTGCCATCAGGGGGCGGGAGACCACCGGGGAGCTGTTTTTT. This translates into CAIRGRETTGELFF.

The chain has TRBV28 and TRBJ1-5, with unresolved D. V lost 6 bases to trimming and J lost 3 bases, with 15 bases between them. This CDR3 region has 15 residues. The germline V gene has CDR1 MDHEN and CDR2 SYDVKM. The CDR3: CASRPPPSDNQPQHF. The CDR3 region has the DNA TGTGCCAGCAGACCCCCCCCGTCGGACAATCAGCCCCAGCATTTT.

The CDR3 nucleotides are TGCGCCAGCAGCCAAGACGGATACGAGCCCCAGCATTTT. It translates to CASSQDGYEPQHF. The chain is built from TRBV4-3 and TRBJ1-5; D is undetermined. This CDR3 is built from 13 residues. The V gene's germline CDR1 is LGHNA and CDR2 YSLEER. V lost 0 bases, J lost 8 bases, and 8 bases lay in between.